Each of the 30 T cell receptor beta chains below was sequenced from the same sample in a study of cytomegalovirus exposure and HLA in healthy donors. The protocol was immunoSEQ multiplex PCR, while the TCRdb copy is restricted to in-frame clones and leaves out a portion. This repertoire shows about 110,000 clones, roughly 90% found once; its top ten account for 1.4% to 1.5%. Sequencing input: PBMCs. All receptors derive from a woman aged 25 to 39 in good health and CMV-seropositive.

The chain couples TRBV5-1 to TRBJ2-3; D is perhaps TRBD1 (5 bases). The CDR3 has 15 residues. The V gene lost 0 bases and the J gene lost 6 bases, with 14 bases spanning the gap. Germline CDR1 reads SGHRS; CDR2 reads YFSETQ. CDR3 nucleotide sequence: TGCGCCAGCAGCTTGGCCCAGGGAACACATGATACGCAGTATTTT. This gives the protein CASSLAQGTHDTQYF. The full variable domain, its missing parts supplied by reference TRBV5-1 and TRBJ2-3, is KAGVTQTPRYLIKTRGQQVTLSCSPISGHRSVSWYQQTPGQGLQFLFEYFSETQRNKGNFPGRFSGRQFSNSRSEMNVSTLELGDSALYLCASSLAQGTHDTQYFGPGTRLTVL.

For the CDR3, the DNA is TGTGCCAGCAGCTTAGGGACTAGTCCTTCGGACACCGGGGAGCTGTTTTTT. Translation gives CASSLGTSPSDTGELFF. The genes are TRBV7-3 and TRBJ2-2, with TRBD2 matching over 8 bases. Trimming removed 2 bases from V and 3 bases from J; junction bases left unmatched: 8. The CDR3 runs to 17 residues. Germline V CDR1 and CDR2: SGHTA, FQGTGA.

J is TRBJ1-5 and V is TRBV30; 9 bases agree with TRBD1. Germline CDR1 and CDR2: GTSNPN and SVGIG (reference sequence). The CDR3 covers 15 residues. J lost 7 bases, V lost 5 bases, and 12 bases had no gene match. CDR3 nucleotides: TGTGCCTGGTCACCCCCGGGACAGGGTAGGCAGCCCCAGCATTTT. Its protein product is CAWSPPGQGRQPQHF.

The chain has TRBV5-1 and TRBJ2-2; D is perhaps TRBD1 (6 bases). There are 15 residues in the CDR3. The V and J ends lost 4 bases and 1 base respectively, with 11 bases between them. Germline V gene lookup returns CDR1 SGHRS and CDR2 YFSETQ. The CDR3 DNA reads TGCGCCAGCAGCGTCACAGGGATGAACACCGGGGAGCTGTTTTTT. Amino acids: CASSVTGMNTGELFF.

This clone was observed once. The chain has TRBV30 and TRBJ2-1, with TRBD2 matching over 8 bases. V was pared by 1 base and J by 7 bases, with 9 bases of the junction left unmatched. CDR1 and CDR2 from the germline V gene are GTSNPN and SVGIG (reference sequence). The CDR3 has 15 amino acids. CDR3 in amino acids: CAWSEAGVSRNEQFF. CDR3 sequence (DNA): TGTGCCTGGAGTGAAGCGGGAGTTTCGAGGAATGAGCAGTTCTTC.

The CDR3 DNA reads as TGTGCCAGCAGTGAGTCTAATCAGCCCCAGCATTTT. Translating it yields CASSESNQPQHF. The chain has TRBV25-1 and TRBJ1-5; D unresolved. Germline lookup yields CDR1 MGHDK and CDR2 SYGVNS. Deletions cut 3 bases from V and 4 bases from J, with 4 bases between. The CDR3 is 12 residues long.

CDR3 amino acids: CASSYDREANYGYTF. CDR3 nucleotides: TGTGCCAGCAGTTACGACAGGGAAGCTAACTATGGCTACACCTTC. The chain links TRBV6-5 to TRBJ1-2; 7 bases are shared with TRBD1. Germline CDR1 MNHEY, CDR2 SVGAGI. This CDR3 comprises 15 residues. V dropped 2 bases and J dropped 0; count of bases not matched to a gene: 3.

This chain uses TRBV10-3 with TRBJ2-5; D gene ambiguous. The V end lost 1 base, the J end lost 0 bases, and 15 bases lay between the germline ends. CDR3 length equals 17 residues. CDR1 ENHRY and CDR2 SYGVKD come from the germline V gene. In DNA, the CDR3 is TGTGCCATCAGTGAGTTACGCGGAAATTCGTACCAAGAGACCCAGTACTTC. Its protein product is CAISELRGNSYQETQYF.

This clone has a single count. V and J are TRBV5-1 and TRBJ1-2; 9 bases fit TRBD1. The CDR3 extends over 13 amino acids. Germline trimming cut 4 bases from V and 8 bases from J; bases unmatched to any gene: 6. Germline values: CDR1 SGHRS, CDR2 YFSETQ. CDR3 nucleotides: TGCGCCAGCAGCCCGGGACAGGGTCGGGGCTACACCTTC. Translating it yields CASSPGQGRGYTF.

The chain carries TRBV10-3 and TRBJ1-5; perhaps TRBD1 as D (5 bases). Trimming took 6 bases from V and 5 from J, leaving 8 bases between them. CDR3 length: 12 residues. CDR1 is ENHRY and CDR2 is SYGVKD in the germline V gene. The CDR3 region has the DNA TGTGCCATCAGCGACAGCTATCAGCCCCAGCATTTT. Encoded protein: CAISDSYQPQHF.

This chain connects TRBV11-2 to TRBJ2-5, with 10 bases that match TRBD2. CDR3 length: 16 amino acids. The trim removed 2 bases at V and 5 bases at J, leaving 8 bases unmatched. The germline V gene has CDR1 SGHAT and CDR2 FQNNGV. This CDR3 is CASSLSFLAGDETQYF. In DNA form, the CDR3 reads TGTGCCAGCAGCTTAAGTTTCCTAGCGGGGGATGAGACCCAGTACTTC.

This clone has only a few counts. This chain connects TRBV6-6 to TRBJ1-5; the match to TRBD1 covers 8 bases. The CDR3 length is 14 residues. CDR1 MNHNY and CDR2 SVGAGI come from the germline V gene (reference sequence). V lost 7 bases to trimming and J lost 2 bases; unmatched junction nucleotides: 4. CDR3 protein: CASTRGHRNQPQHF. The CDR3 coding sequence is TGTGCCAGCACCAGGGGGCATCGCAATCAGCCCCAGCATTTT.

Points on this clone: Additional DNA sequences in this sample encode the identical CDR3. The rearrangement uses TRBV7-2 and TRBJ2-2; possible D gene TRBD2, 5 bases. CDR1 SGHTA and CDR2 FQGNSA come from the germline V gene. Trimming shortened V by 1 base and J by 11 bases, and 11 bases separated the two germline ends. The CDR3 sequence is 13 residues long. The CDR3 coding sequence is TGTGCCAGCAGCTTAGTTGGTGGGAGAGAGCTGTTTTTT. It is translated as CASSLVGGRELFF.

This clone was recorded a few times. The V and J genes are TRBV6-4 and TRBJ2-2; D is unresolved. Trimming left V 2 bases short and J 7 bases short, with 5 bases between. Per germline, CDR1 MRHNA and CDR2 SNTAGT. This CDR3 has 12 residues. This chain's CDR3 is CASSDEIGELFF. CDR3 sequence (DNA): TGTGCCAGCAGTGACGAGATCGGGGAGCTGTTTTTT.

The chain joins TRBV28 to TRBJ2-7; 7 bases fit TRBD1. Germline-derived CDR1 and CDR2 are MDHEN and SYDVKM. The CDR3 has 13 amino acids. After removal of 6 bases from V and 3 bases from J, the junction contained 5 bases not matched to a gene. CDR3 nucleotide sequence: TGTGCCAGCAGAAAGGGGGCCCTCTACGAGCAGTACTTC. The encoded protein is CASRKGALYEQYF.

A note on this clone: An end of the junction differs from the germline gene, which may be a read error. This rearrangement joins TRBV28 to TRBJ2-1, with D tentatively TRBD2 (6 bases). The CDR3 runs 16 residues. Germline V CDR1 and CDR2: MDHEN, SYDVKM. DNA for the CDR3: TGTGCCAGCAGTCCCCCCGGTGGGAGGACCTACAGTGAGCAGTTCTTC. This gives the protein CASSPPGGRTYSEQFF.

The chain couples TRBV6-1 to TRBJ2-1; D may be TRBD1 (6 bases). Trimming cost V 5 bases and J 12 bases, with 17 bases left between them. The CDR3 loop spans 13 amino acids. Per the germline V gene, CDR1 is MNHNS and CDR2 is SASEGT. The CDR3 reads CASSPGHLWGQFF. CDR3 sequence (DNA): TGTGCCAGCAGTCCGGGACATTTATGGGGGCAGTTCTTC.

The chain uses TRBV7-3 and TRBJ1-1; D unresolved. This CDR3 contains 13 residues. Germline V lookup: CDR1 SGHTA, CDR2 FQGTGA. V dropped 5 bases and J dropped 1 base, with 8 bases sitting between them. In DNA form, the CDR3 reads TGTGCCAGCAGCCCGTCTAAGAACACTGAAGCTTTCTTT. Amino acids: CASSPSKNTEAFF.

This sequence joins TRBV7-2 and TRBJ2-7, with D tentatively TRBD2 (6 bases). Germline V gives CDR1 SGHTA, CDR2 FQGNSA. V was clipped by 5 bases and J by 5 bases, with 16 bases between them. CDR3 length: 14 amino acids. CDR3 DNA: TGTGCCAGCAGCCCCCAGTGGGCTAGCGACGAGCAGTACTTC. This translates into CASSPQWASDEQYF.

The J gene is TRBJ2-3, the V gene TRBV5-1; 9 positions match TRBD1. Germline V gene sequence: CDR1 SGHRS, CDR2 YFSETQ. With 2 bases clipped from V and 3 bases from J, the junction kept 4 bases outside the gene matches. The CDR3 runs to 15 residues. CDR3 sequence reads: CASSLGQGLTDTQYF. The CDR3, as DNA: TGCGCCAGCAGCTTAGGACAGGGGTTGACAGATACGCAGTATTTT.

The chain has TRBV13 and TRBJ1-2, with 8 bases lining up with TRBD1. CDR3 length: 18 amino acids. Germline V gene lookup returns CDR1 PRHDT and CDR2 FYEKMQ (reference sequence). The J segment lost 3 bases and the V segment lost 5 bases, leaving 17 bases of the junction unmatched. The CDR3 loop is CASSTGGSESRGDYGYTF. CDR3 bases: TGTGCCAGCAGCACAGGGGGGTCCGAATCCCGAGGGGACTATGGCTACACCTTC.

The chain uses TRBV15 and TRBJ2-1; D unresolved. Germline CDR1 is LNHNV and CDR2 is YYDKDF (reference sequence). V was trimmed by 3 bases and J by 0 bases, leaving 6 bases between them. The CDR3 is 14 amino acids. CDR3 in DNA: TGTGCCACCAGCAGCTGGAGCTCCTACAATGAGCAGTTCTTC. Translated: CATSSWSSYNEQFF.

The chain joins TRBV7-2 to TRBJ2-5, with TRBD2 identical over 10 bases. The J segment lost 5 bases and the V segment lost 7 bases, leaving 10 bases of the junction unmatched. Looked up from germline, CDR1 is SGHTA and CDR2 is FQGNSA. The CDR3 runs 15 residues. The CDR3 spells CASIKSGGALETQYF. In nucleotides, the CDR3 is TGTGCCAGCATTAAGAGCGGGGGGGCGCTGGAGACCCAGTACTTC. Based on the CDR3 plus reference TRBV7-2 and TRBJ2-5, the full variable domain is GAGVSQSPSNKVTEKGKDVELRCDPISGHTALYWYRQSLGQGLEFLIYFQGNSAPDKSGLPSDRFSAERTGGSVSTLTIQRTQQEDSAVYLCASIKSGGALETQYFGPGTRLLVL.

The DNA for the CDR3 is TGTGCCAGCAGCGCGTTCGGGACAGGAGCCTACGAGCAGTACTTC. The encoded protein is CASSAFGTGAYEQYF. The genes are TRBV5-8 and TRBJ2-7, with TRBD1 identical over 8 bases. V shed 4 bases, J shed 2 bases, and the junction held 8 bases outside the gene matches. The CDR3 runs 15 residues. Germline CDR1 reads SGHTS; CDR2 reads YDEGEE.

CDR3 nucleotides: TGTGCCAGCAGCTTCCAGGGGAAGAATTCACCCCTCCACTTT. This gives the protein CASSFQGKNSPLHF. This chain joins TRBV7-2 and TRBJ1-6; D might be TRBD1 (6 bases). The V end was cut by 3 bases, the J end by 7 bases, with 10 bases between. Germline-derived CDR1 and CDR2 are SGHTA and FQGNSA. This CDR3 is built from 14 residues.

V is TRBV2 and J is TRBJ1-5; D uncertain. Trimming took 6 bases from V and 5 from J, leaving 8 bases between them. Germline V gene data show CDR1 as SNHLY and CDR2 as FYNNEI. This CDR3 comprises 12 residues. The CDR3 nucleotides are TGTGCCAGCAGCTCCCGCGATCAGCCCCAGCATTTT. Its translation: CASSSRDQPQHF.

This chain connects TRBV7-9 to TRBJ2-5; 7 bases line up with TRBD1. V lost 5 bases and J lost 5; bases outside the gene matches: 5. The germline V gene has CDR1 SEHNR and CDR2 FQNEAQ (reference sequence). The CDR3 sequence is 13 residues long. The chain's CDR3 is CASSQGQRETQYF. The CDR3 bases are TGTGCCAGCAGCCAGGGACAGCGGGAGACCCAGTACTTC. The whole variable domain, filled in from reference TRBV7-9 and TRBJ2-5, reads DTGVSQNPRHKITKRGQNVTFRCDPISEHNRLYWYRQTLGQGPEFLTYFQNEAQLEKSRLLSDRFSAERPKGSFSTLEIQRTEQGDSAMYLCASSQGQRETQYFGPGTRLLVL.

In this sample, this clone turned up a few times. V and J are TRBV7-9 and TRBJ1-2; D ambiguous. The V end lost 1 base, the J end lost 2 bases, and 5 bases lay between the germline ends. Germline assignment: CDR1 SEHNR and CDR2 FQNEAQ (reference sequence). There are 13 residues in the CDR3. The CDR3 coding sequence is TGTGCCAGCAGCTTAGGGAGGAACTATGGCTACACCTTC. This gives the protein CASSLGRNYGYTF.

The V gene is TRBV2, the J gene TRBJ2-2; 8 bases match TRBD1. Germline trimming cut 9 bases from V and 6 bases from J; bases unmatched to any gene: 6. This CDR3 is 13 amino acids long. Looked up from germline, CDR1 is SNHLY and CDR2 is FYNNEI. CDR3 in amino acids: CASKEQGAGELFF. The CDR3 DNA reads TGTGCCAGTAAAGAACAGGGGGCCGGGGAGCTGTTTTTT.

This clone appeared a few times. V is TRBV14 and J is TRBJ1-5, with 7 bases fitting TRBD1. The trim removed 3 bases at V and 7 bases at J, leaving 0 bases unmatched. Germline loops: CDR1 SGHDN, CDR2 FVKESK. The CDR3 runs to 12 residues. CDR3 bases: TGTGCCAGCAGCCACAGGGGGCAGCCCCAGCATTTT. Its protein product is CASSHRGQPQHF.